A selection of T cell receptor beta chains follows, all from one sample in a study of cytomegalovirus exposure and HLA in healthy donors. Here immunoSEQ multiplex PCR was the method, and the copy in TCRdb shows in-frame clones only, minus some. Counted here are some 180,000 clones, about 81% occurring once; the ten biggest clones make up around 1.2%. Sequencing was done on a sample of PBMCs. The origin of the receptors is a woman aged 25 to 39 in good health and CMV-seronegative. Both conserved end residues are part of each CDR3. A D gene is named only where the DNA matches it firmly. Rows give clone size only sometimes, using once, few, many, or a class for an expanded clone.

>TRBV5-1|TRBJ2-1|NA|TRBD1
CASSSTGTSYNEQFF
TGCGCCAGCAGCTCGACAGGGACCTCCTACAATGAGCAGTTCTTC
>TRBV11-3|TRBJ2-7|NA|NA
CASSGQGEAYEQYF
TGTGCCAGCAGCGGGCAGGGTGAGGCCTACGAGCAGTACTTC
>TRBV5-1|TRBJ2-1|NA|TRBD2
CASSLASGGTYNEQFF
TGCGCCAGCAGCTTGGCGAGCGGGGGGACTTACAATGAGCAGTTCTTC
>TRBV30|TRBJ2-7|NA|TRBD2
CAWRLAGGFGEQYF
TGTGCCTGGAGATTAGCGGGAGGGTTCGGCGAGCAGTACTTC
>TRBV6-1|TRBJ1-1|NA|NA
CASSDPIGENTEAFF
TGTGCCAGCAGTGACCCGATCGGGGAGAACACTGAAGCTTTCTTT
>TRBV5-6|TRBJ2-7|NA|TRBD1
CASSSKGQVSSYEQYF
TGTGCCAGCAGCTCAAAAGGACAGGTCAGCTCCTACGAGCAGTACTTC
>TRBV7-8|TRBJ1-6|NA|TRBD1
CASSFGQGTYNSPLHF
TGTGCCAGCAGCTTTGGACAGGGCACCTATAATTCACCCCTCCACTTT
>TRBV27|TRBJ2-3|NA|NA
CASSLAQGPSTDTQYF
TGTGCCAGCAGTTTGGCCCAGGGGCCTAGCACAGATACGCAGTATTTT
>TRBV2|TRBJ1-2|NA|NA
CASSVNREYGYTF
TGTGCCAGCAGTGTAAATAGGGAGTATGGCTACACCTTC
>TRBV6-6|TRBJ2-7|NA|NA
CASSYRDSPYEQYF
TGTGCCAGCAGTTACCGGGACTCTCCCTACGAGCAGTACTTC
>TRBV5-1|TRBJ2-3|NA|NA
CASTSRAASTDTQYF
TGCGCCAGCACCTCTAGAGCGGCTAGCACAGATACGCAGTATTTT
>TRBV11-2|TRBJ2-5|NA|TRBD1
CASSPDRGETQYF
TGTGCCAGCAGTCCCGACAGGGGAGAGACCCAGTACTTC
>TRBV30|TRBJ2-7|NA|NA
CAWGDTPHEQYF
TGTGCCTGGGGGGACACTCCCCACGAGCAGTACTTC
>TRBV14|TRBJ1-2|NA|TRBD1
CASSQGNRGYGYTF
TGTGCCAGCAGCCAAGGGAACAGGGGCTATGGCTACACCTTC
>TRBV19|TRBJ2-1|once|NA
CASSISGSSYNEQFF
TGTGCCAGTTCCATTAGCGGAAGCTCCTACAATGAGCAGTTCTTC
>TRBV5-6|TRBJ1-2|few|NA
CASSPTETNYGYTF
TGTGCCAGCAGCCCGACAGAAACTAACTATGGCTACACCTTC
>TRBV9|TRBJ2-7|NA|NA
CASSVEDSNLGEQYF
TGTGCCAGCAGCGTAGAAGATAGTAATCTTGGCGAGCAGTACTTC